The clone carrying this T cell receptor (beta chain) was detected once. The antigen is undetermined. The protocol was immunoSEQ multiplex PCR, while the TCRdb copy is restricted to in-frame clones and leaves out a portion. The table includes some 40,000 clones, around 32% detected once. This CDR3 comprises 14 residues. With V trimmed by 8 bases and J by 2 bases, 7 bases remained unmatched. Germline CDR1 LNHDA, CDR2 SQIVND (reference sequence). The treatment was: randomized to nivolumab then ipilimumab (arm A) or the reverse (arm B). These data are taken from a study of sequential checkpoint blockade in melanoma. Study context: DNA from 91 pretreatment tumor samples underwent TCRβ immunosequencing. Points from the study as a whole: In arm A, pretreatment tumor clonality was associated with response.

The source is a human donor with melanoma. This sample comprised tumor tissue (inferred from file names), obtained from a patient given nivolumab and ipilimumab in sequence. The V and J genes are TRBV19 and TRBJ2-3; TRBD2 matches 7 bases. In DNA, the CDR3 is TGTGCCAGTCGGACGGGGGGACTCACAGATACGCAGTATTTT. Amino acids: CASRTGGLTDTQYF.